These T cell receptor beta chains were read from a single sample in a study of blood T cell repertoires in COVID-19. The assay was immunoSEQ multiplex PCR, and TCRdb's table has in-frame clones only and misses some. The sample has 140,000 or so clones; roughly four fifths are singletons. Material: PBMCs or T cells enriched from blood (not recorded which). Receptors were obtained from a man aged 50 or older who had recovered from COVID-19. CDR3s include the opening cysteine and the closing phenylalanine or tryptophan. D genes are given only for firm matches. The size field is filled for only some rows; it gives once, few, many or a size class.

V gene	J gene	D gene	clone size	CDR3 protein	CDR3 DNA
TRBV12-5	TRBJ1-4	TRBD1	.	CASGKQGAGEKLFF	TGTGCTAGTGGTAAACAGGGGGCGGGTGAAAAACTGTTTTTT
TRBV2	TRBJ1-4	.	.	CASSEQGGEKLFF	TGTGCCAGCAGTGAACAGGGAGGGGAAAAACTGTTTTTT
TRBV19	TRBJ1-1	TRBD1	.	CASSRSSRDRDAEAFF	TGTGCCAGTAGCCGCTCCTCCCGGGACAGGGATGCTGAAGCTTTCTTT
TRBV7-3	TRBJ2-2	TRBD1	.	CASSPQTGTTGELFF	TGTGCCAGCAGCCCTCAGACAGGGACCACCGGGGAGCTGTTTTTT
TRBV14	TRBJ1-3	.	.	CASSQLAGSGNTIYF	TGTGCCAGCAGCCAACTGGCAGGTTCTGGAAACACCATATATTTT
TRBV4-3	TRBJ2-5	TRBD2	.	CASSQDRTSSETQYF	TGCGCCAGCAGCCAAGATCGGACTAGCTCTGAGACCCAGTACTTC
TRBV5-3	TRBJ1-1	.	.	CARSLRGVNTEAFF	TGTGCCAGAAGCTTGCGGGGGGTGAACACTGAAGCTTTCTTT
TRBV7-8	TRBJ1-2	TRBD1	.	CASSPRQGNYGYTF	TGTGCCAGCAGCCCTCGACAGGGAAACTATGGCTACACCTTC
TRBV7-2	TRBJ1-1	.	once	CASGGSMNTEAFF	TGTGCCTCGGGGGGCAGCATGAACACTGAAGCTTTCTTT
TRBV21-1	TRBJ1-6	.	.	CASSLRTGNNSPLHF	TGTGCCAGCAGCCTACGGACAGGGAATAATTCACCCCTCCACTTT
TRBV11-2	TRBJ1-5	.	.	CASSLERDQPQHF	TGTGCCAGCAGCTTAGAGCGGGATCAGCCCCAGCATTTT
TRBV5-6	TRBJ2-7	TRBD1	.	CASSLNPTGNSEQYF	TGTGCCAGCAGCTTAAACCCGACAGGGAACAGCGAGCAGTACTTC
TRBV7-6	TRBJ1-6	.	.	CASGEDSPNSPLHF	TGTGCCAGCGGTGAGGACAGCCCAAATTCACCCCTCCACTTT
TRBV21-1	TRBJ2-6	.	.	CASSKAPGQIFSGANVLTF	TGTGCCAGCAGCAAAGCTCCGGGACAGATTTTCTCTGGGGCCAACGTCCTGACTTTC
TRBV5-1	TRBJ2-3	TRBD1	.	CASSPDRVYPDTQYF	TGCGCCAGCAGCCCCGACAGGGTTTACCCAGATACGCAGTATTTT
TRBV9	TRBJ1-5	TRBD1	.	CASWSPGQGARNGNQPQHF	TGTGCCAGCTGGAGTCCGGGACAGGGGGCGAGGAATGGCAATCAGCCCCAGCATTTT